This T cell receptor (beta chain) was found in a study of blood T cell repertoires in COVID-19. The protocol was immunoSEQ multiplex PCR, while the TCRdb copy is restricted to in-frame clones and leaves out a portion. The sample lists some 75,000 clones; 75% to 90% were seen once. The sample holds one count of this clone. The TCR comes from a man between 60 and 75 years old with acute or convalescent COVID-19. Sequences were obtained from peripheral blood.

Written as DNA, the CDR3 is TGTGCCAGCAGCCAAGATCTGTTGGGACAGGCGACCTACGAGCAGTACTTC. Residues: CASSQDLLGQATYEQYF. V gene TRBV4-2 combines with J gene TRBJ2-7, with 8 bases that match TRBD1. J lost 2 bases, V lost 0 bases, and 9 bases had no gene match. The CDR3 covers 17 residues. Germline assignment: CDR1 LGHNA and CDR2 YNFKEQ.